The clone carrying this T cell receptor beta chain was found once. Its antigen is not known. CDR3 size: 12 residues. Looked up from germline, CDR1 is DFQATT and CDR2 is SNEGSKA (reference sequence). J was trimmed by 8 bases and V by 4 bases; bases with no gene match: 6. This sample stems from a study of blood T cells in healthy people across ages. Study-wide results and caveats: Estimated diversity across one million T cells was deemed an underestimate.

A sample-barcoded 5' primer and a J-beta primer mix were used in a second PCR of about 7 to 12 cycles. Tagging of each cDNA molecule was performed by a template-switch adaptor with 12 random nucleotides. TCRdb called the 5' RACE reads again in MiXCR, with one record for every CDR3 protein. This table holds hundreds of thousands of distinct CDR3 sequences, approximately 48% found once. The rearrangement links TRBV20-1 to TRBJ1-2, with 8 bases matching TRBD1. Input material: blood. This clonotype was obtained from a man aged 55-75 years in good health. The CDR3 protein is CSATHRGLGYTF. CDR3 sequence (DNA): TGCAGTGCTACCCACAGGGGGTTAGGCTACACCTTC.